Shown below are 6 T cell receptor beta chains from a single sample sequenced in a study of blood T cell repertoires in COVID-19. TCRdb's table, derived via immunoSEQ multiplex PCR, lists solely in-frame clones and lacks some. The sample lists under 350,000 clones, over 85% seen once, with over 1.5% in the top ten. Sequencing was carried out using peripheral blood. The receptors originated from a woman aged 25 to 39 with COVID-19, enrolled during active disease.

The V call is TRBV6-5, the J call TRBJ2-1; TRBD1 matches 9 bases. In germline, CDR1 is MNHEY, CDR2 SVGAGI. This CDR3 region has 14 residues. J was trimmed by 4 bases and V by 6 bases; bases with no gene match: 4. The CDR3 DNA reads TGTGCCAGCAGGCCCGGGACAGGGTACAATGAGCAGTTCTTC. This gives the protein CASRPGTGYNEQFF.

CDR3: CASSHAGIGPNYGYTF. The CDR3 coding sequence is TGCGCCAGCAGTCATGCGGGGATAGGGCCTAACTATGGCTACACCTTC. The chain couples TRBV23-1 to TRBJ1-2; D call uncertain. TRBV23-1 is known as an ORF, though its function is uncertain. V lost 3 bases and J lost 0, with 14 bases in between. The CDR3 totals 16 residues.

In DNA, the CDR3 is TGTGCCAGCAGTCAACTCCGGGACAGCCAAGCCAACGAGCAGTACGTC. Translation: CASSQLRDSQANEQYV. The chain carries TRBV6-6 and TRBJ2-7; TRBD1 agrees at 7 bases. The CDR3 contains 16 residues. CDR1 MNHNY and CDR2 SVGAGI come from the germline V gene (reference sequence). J lost 5 bases, V lost 5 bases, and 15 bases had no gene match.

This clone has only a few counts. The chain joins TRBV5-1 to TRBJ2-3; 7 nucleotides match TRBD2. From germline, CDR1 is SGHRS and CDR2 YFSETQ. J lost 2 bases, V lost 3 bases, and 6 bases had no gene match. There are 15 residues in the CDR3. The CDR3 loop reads CASSSKRGFTDTQYF. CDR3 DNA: TGCGCCAGCAGCTCAAAGCGGGGATTCACAGATACGCAGTATTTT.

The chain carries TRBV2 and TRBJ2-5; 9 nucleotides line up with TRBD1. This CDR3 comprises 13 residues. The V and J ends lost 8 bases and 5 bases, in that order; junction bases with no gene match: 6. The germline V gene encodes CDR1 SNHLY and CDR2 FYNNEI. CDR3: CASWGQGRETQYF. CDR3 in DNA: TGTGCCAGCTGGGGACAGGGAAGGGAGACCCAGTACTTC.

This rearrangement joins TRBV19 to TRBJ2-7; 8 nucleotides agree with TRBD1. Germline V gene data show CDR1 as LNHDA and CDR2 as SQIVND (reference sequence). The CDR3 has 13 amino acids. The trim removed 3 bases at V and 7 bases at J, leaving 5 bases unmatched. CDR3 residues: CASSISRTGEQYF. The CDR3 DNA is TGTGCCAGTAGTATTTCGAGGACAGGGGAGCAGTACTTC.